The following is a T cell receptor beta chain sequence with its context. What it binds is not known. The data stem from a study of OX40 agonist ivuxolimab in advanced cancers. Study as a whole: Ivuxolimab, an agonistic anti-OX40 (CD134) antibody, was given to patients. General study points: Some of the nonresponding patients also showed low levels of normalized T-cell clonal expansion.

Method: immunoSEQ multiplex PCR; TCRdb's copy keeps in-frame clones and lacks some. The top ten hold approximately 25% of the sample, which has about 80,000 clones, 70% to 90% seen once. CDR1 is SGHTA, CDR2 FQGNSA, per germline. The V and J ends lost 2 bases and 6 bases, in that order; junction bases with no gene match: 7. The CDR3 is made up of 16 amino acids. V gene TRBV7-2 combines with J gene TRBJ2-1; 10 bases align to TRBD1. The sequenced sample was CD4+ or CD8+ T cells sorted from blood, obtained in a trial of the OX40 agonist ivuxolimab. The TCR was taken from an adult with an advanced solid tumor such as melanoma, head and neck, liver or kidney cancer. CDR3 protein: CASSLSRDRGSNEQFF. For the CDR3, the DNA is TGTGCCAGCAGCTTATCCCGGGACAGGGGCTCCAATGAGCAGTTCTTC. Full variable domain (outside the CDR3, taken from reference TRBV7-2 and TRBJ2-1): GAGVSQSPSNKVTEKGKDVELRCDPISGHTALYWYRQSLGQGLEFLIYFQGNSAPDKSGLPSDRFSAERTGGSVSTLTIQRTQQEDSAVYLCASSLSRDRGSNEQFFGPGTRLTVL.